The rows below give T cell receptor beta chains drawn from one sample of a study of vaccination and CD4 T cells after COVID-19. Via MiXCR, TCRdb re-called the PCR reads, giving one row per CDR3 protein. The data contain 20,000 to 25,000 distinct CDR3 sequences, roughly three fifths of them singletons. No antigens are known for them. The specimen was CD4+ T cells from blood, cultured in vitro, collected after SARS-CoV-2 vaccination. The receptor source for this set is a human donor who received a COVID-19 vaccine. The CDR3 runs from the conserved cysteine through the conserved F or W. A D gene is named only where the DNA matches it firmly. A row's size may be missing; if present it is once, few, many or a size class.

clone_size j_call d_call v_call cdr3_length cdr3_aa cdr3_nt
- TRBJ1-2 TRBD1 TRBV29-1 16 CSVDTGTGGQGGGYTF TGCAGCGTTGATACCGGGACAGGGGGCCAGGGAGGAGGCTACACCTTC
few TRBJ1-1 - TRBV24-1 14 CATSDPIGSTEAFF TGTGCCACCAGTGATCCCATAGGGAGCACTGAAGCTTTCTTT
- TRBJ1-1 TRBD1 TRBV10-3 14 CAIRTGQGNTEAFF TGTGCCATCAGGACGGGACAGGGGAACACTGAAGCTTTCTTT
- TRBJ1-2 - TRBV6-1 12 CASGLGDDGYTF TGTGCCAGCGGGCTTGGAGACGATGGCTACACCTTC
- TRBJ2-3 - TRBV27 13 CASSPLSTDTQYF TGTGCCAGCAGTCCTCTTAGCACAGATACGCAGTATTTT
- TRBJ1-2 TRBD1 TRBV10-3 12 CAISRDRGGYTF TGTGCCATCAGCCGGGACAGGGGAGGCTACACCTTC
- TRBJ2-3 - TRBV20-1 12 CSSTTYTDTQYF TGCAGCTCGACCACATACACAGATACGCAGTATTTT
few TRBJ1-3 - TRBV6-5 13 CASSSGSGNTIYF TGTGCCAGCAGTTCAGGGTCTGGAAACACCATATATTTT
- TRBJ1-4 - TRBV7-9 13 CASSAQYNEKLFF TGTGCCAGCAGCGCCCAGTATAATGAAAAACTGTTTTTT
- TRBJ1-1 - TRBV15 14 CATSRSTSNTEAFF TGTGCCACCAGCAGGTCGACATCTAACACTGAAGCTTTCTTT
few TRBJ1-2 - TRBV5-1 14 CASSLQGLNYGYTF TGCGCCAGCAGCCTACAGGGTTTGAACTATGGCTACACCTTC
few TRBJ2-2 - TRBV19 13 CASIDRVTGELFF TGTGCCAGTATCGATAGGGTCACCGGGGAGCTGTTTTTT
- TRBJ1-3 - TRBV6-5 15 CASSSPGLSGNTIYF TGTGCCAGCAGTTCCCCAGGGCTCTCTGGAAACACCATATATTTT
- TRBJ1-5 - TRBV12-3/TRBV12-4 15 CASSLWGEGNQPQHF TGTGCCAGCAGTTTATGGGGCGAGGGAAATCAGCCCCAGCATTTT
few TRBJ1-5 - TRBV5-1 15 CASSPTGRSNQPQHF TGCGCCAGCAGCCCCACGGGACGGAGCAATCAGCCCCAGCATTTT
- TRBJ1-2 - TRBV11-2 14 CASSLGAGIYGYTF TGTGCCAGCAGCTTAGGTGCAGGGATATATGGCTACACCTTC
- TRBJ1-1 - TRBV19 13 CASSLLRDTEAFF TGTGCCAGTAGTCTTCTCAGGGACACTGAAGCTTTCTTT
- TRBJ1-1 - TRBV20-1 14 CSARLGGENTEAFF TGCAGTGCTAGATTGGGTGGGGAGAACACTGAAGCTTTCTTT
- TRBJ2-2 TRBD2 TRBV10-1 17 CASSDKERGLNTGELFF TGCGCCAGCAGTGATAAGGAGCGGGGTTTGAACACCGGGGAGCTGTTTTTT
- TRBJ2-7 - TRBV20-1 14 CSAGREAGPWEQYF TGCAGTGCCGGGCGCGAGGCAGGGCCTTGGGAGCAGTACTTC
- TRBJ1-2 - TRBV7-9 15 CASSPAAPSNYGYTF TGTGCCAGCAGCCCGGCCGCTCCCTCTAACTATGGCTACACCTTC
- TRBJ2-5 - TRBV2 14 CASRVELVRGTQYF TGTGCCAGCAGAGTTGAGCTGGTACGAGGGACCCAGTACTTC
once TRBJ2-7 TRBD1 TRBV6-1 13 CASSTGGEYEQYF TGTGCCAGTTCGACAGGGGGCGAGTACGAGCAGTACTTC
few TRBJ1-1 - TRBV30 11 CAWNPGLYTVF TGTGCCTGGAACCCAGGGTTGTATACCGTCTTT
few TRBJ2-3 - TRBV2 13 CASRDTGTDTQYF TGTGCCAGCAGGGACACCGGCACAGATACGCAGTATTTT
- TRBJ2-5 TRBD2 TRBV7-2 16 CASSLDVAGGGETQYF TGTGCCAGCAGCTTAGATGTAGCGGGGGGTGGAGAGACCCAGTACTTC
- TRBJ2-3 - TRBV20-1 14 CSARVRGSTDTQYF TGCAGTGCTAGAGTGCGAGGAAGCACAGATACGCAGTATTTT
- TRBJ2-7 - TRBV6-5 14 CASSSGDMIYEQYF TGTGCCAGCAGTTCGGGGGACATGATCTACGAGCAGTACTTC
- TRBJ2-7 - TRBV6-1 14 CASRISTGTYEQYF TGTGCCAGCAGAATATCGACAGGCACCTACGAGCAGTACTTC
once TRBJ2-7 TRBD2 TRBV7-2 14 CASSSGAISYEQYF TGTGCCAGCAGTAGCGGGGCGATCTCCTACGAGCAGTACTTC
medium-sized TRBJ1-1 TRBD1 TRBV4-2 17 CASSRVLAGGLNTEAFF TGTGCCAGCAGCCGAGTCCTGGCAGGGGGCCTTAACACTGAAGCTTTCTTT
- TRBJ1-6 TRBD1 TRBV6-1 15 CASQKDRTRSGDLHF TGTGCCAGTCAGAAGGACAGGACCCGCAGCGGGGACCTCCACTTT
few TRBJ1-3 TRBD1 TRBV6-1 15 CASSTLTGSGNTIYF TGTGCCAGCAGTACCCTGACAGGGTCTGGAAACACCATATATTTT
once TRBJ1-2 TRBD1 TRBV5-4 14 CASRRQGGGYGYTF TGTGCCAGCAGAAGACAGGGAGGGGGATATGGCTACACCTTC
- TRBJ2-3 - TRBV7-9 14 CASSLQRSTDTQYF TGTGCCAGCAGCTTACAGCGGAGCACAGATACGCAGTATTTT
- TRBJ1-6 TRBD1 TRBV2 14 CASSADRGGSPLHF TGTGCCAGCAGTGCCGACAGGGGAGGTTCACCCCTCCACTTT
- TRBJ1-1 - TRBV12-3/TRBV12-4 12 CASSPKNTEAFF TGTGCCAGCAGCCCAAAAAACACTGAAGCTTTCTTT
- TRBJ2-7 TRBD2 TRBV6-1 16 CASSPPGAGGPDEQYF TGTGCCAGCAGCCCGCCAGGGGCGGGGGGGCCAGACGAGCAGTACTTC
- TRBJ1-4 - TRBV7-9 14 CASSFPSGAEKLFF TGTGCCAGCAGCTTCCCCTCAGGAGCTGAAAAACTGTTTTTT
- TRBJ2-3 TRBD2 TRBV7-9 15 CASSLRRGGPDTQYF TGTGCCAGCAGCTTACGGCGGGGGGGCCCAGATACGCAGTATTTT
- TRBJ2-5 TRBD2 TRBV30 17 CAWNPFQAGGPGETQYF TGTGCCTGGAATCCTTTCCAGGCGGGGGGGCCGGGGGAGACCCAGTACTTC
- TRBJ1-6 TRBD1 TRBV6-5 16 CASSYASGGGNSPLHF TGTGCCAGCAGTTACGCATCAGGGGGCGGTAATTCACCCCTCCACTTT
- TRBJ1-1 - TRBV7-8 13 CASSLDRNTEAFF TGTGCCAGCAGCTTAGACAGGAACACTGAAGCTTTCTTT
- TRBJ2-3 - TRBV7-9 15 CASSLGLSNTDTQYF TGTGCCAGCAGCTTAGGACTTTCCAACACAGATACGCAGTATTTT
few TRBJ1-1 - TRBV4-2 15 CASSQDGRRGTEAFF TGTGCCAGCAGCCAAGACGGAAGGAGAGGGACTGAAGCTTTCTTT
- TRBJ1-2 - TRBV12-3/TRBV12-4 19 CASSLVRSRGTDNPYGYTF TGTGCCAGCAGTTTGGTTCGGTCCCGGGGAACAGATAACCCCTATGGCTACACCTTC
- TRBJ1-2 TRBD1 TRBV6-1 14 CASRFTGGSYGYTF TGTGCCAGCAGATTTACAGGGGGCAGCTATGGCTACACCTTC
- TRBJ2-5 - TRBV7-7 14 CASRGTSFQETQYF TGTGCCAGCAGAGGGACTTCTTTCCAAGAGACCCAGTACTTC
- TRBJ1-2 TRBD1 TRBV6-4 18 CASSPTAWTGGAVGGYTF TGTGCCAGCAGCCCCACCGCCTGGACAGGGGGCGCGGTTGGGGGCTACACCTTC
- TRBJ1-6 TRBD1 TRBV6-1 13 CASTDRANSPLHF TGTGCCAGCACGGACAGGGCCAATTCACCCCTCCACTTT
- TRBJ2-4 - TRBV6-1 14 CASSGGLGSNIQYF TGTGCCAGCAGCGGGGGCCTCGGAAGCAACATTCAGTACTTC
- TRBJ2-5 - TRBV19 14 CASSIDLNQETQYF TGTGCCAGTAGTATAGATCTCAACCAAGAGACCCAGTACTTC
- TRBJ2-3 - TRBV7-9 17 CASTNQSRGGDADTQYF TGTGCCAGCACCAACCAGAGTAGGGGGGGTGATGCAGATACGCAGTATTTT
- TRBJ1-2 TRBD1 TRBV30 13 CAWSEGQNHGYTF TGTGCCTGGAGTGAGGGACAGAACCATGGCTACACCTTC
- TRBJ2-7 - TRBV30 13 CAWSVVLLDEQYF TGTGCCTGGAGTGTAGTACTTCTAGACGAGCAGTACTTC